These T cell receptor beta chains were read from a single sample in a study of T cell clones after liver transplantation. The assay was immunoSEQ multiplex PCR, and TCRdb's table has in-frame clones only and misses some. The sample yields about 15,000 clones, roughly 84% seen once. The sequences come from CD8+ T cells from blood, collected approximately 45 months after liver transplant. These TCRs come from a human patient who received a liver transplant. Among the T cells, some may be from the graft donor. Each CDR3 is given without its conserved first and last residue.

j_call | v_call | cdr3_aa
TRBJ2-2 | TRBV11-2 | ASSLSTEPSHINTGELF
TRBJ1-1 | TRBV6-5 | ASSYTGTAEAF
TRBJ1-4 | TRBV7-9 | ASSQIGGSDSNEKLF
TRBJ2-7 | TRBV21-1 | APSEKGKY
TRBJ2-7 | TRBV27 | ASSFGRSLEQY
TRBJ1-2 | TRBV7-9 | ASSSMIAGVPYGYT
TRBJ2-3 | TRBV27 | ASGRTSGQTQDTQY
TRBJ2-3 | TRBV4-1 | ASSQEISGAEGDTQY
TRBJ1-2 | TRBV2 | ASRGQIYGYT
TRBJ1-5 | TRBV6-5 | ASSTGQGYGQPQH
TRBJ2-1 | TRBV6-1 | ASSEDVLAGGNEQF
TRBJ2-7 | TRBV27 | ASSSPVSYEQY
TRBJ1-1 | TRBV11-2 | ASSLDGGGVNAEAF
TRBJ2-3 | TRBV10-3 | AIRLAVPDTQC
TRBJ2-1 | TRBV5-1 | ASSDRERNEQF
TRBJ1-5 | TRBV28 | ASSLDLGNQPQH
TRBJ1-4 | TRBV29-1 | SVGDRGRLREKLF
TRBJ2-7 | TRBV5-6 | ASSLGGDYYEQY
TRBJ2-3 | TRBV7-3 | ASSLLPSTDTQY
TRBJ2-1 | TRBV12-5 | ASLEGLADNEQF
TRBJ2-7 | TRBV11-2 | ASSLGFTEQY
TRBJ1-1 | TRBV14 | ASSQEGFWAF
TRBJ1-6 | TRBV19 | ATGTGDNSPLH
TRBJ2-3 | TRBV7-9 | ASSLGQGMGTDTQY
TRBJ2-7 | TRBV5-1 | ASSYTSSYEQY
TRBJ2-5 | TRBV18 | ASSPSRQGPAETQY
TRBJ2-1 | TRBV15 | ATSQTRSGWEQF
TRBJ2-2 | TRBV6-6 | ASSYGAGGPGGELF
TRBJ1-2 | TRBV4-1 | ASSQWTGENGYT
TRBJ1-2 | TRBV4-3 | ASSQVSTGFDGYT
TRBJ1-1 | TRBV27 | ASSSPHVGKEAF
TRBJ2-2 | TRBV19 | ASNPVLAGAGELF
TRBJ1-1 | TRBV7-3 | ASSLSGGTEAF
TRBJ1-4 | TRBV4-1 | ASSSLQGAGLF
TRBJ2-1 | TRBV27 | ASSFRGDNEQF
TRBJ2-7 | TRBV4-1 | ASSIGLAGDHYEQY
TRBJ1-1 | TRBV7-2 | ASSTLTVGNTEAF
TRBJ2-7 | TRBV13 | ASSLRAYEQY
TRBJ2-7 | TRBV19 | ASRLAGGNEQY
TRBJ1-1 | TRBV5-5 | ASSFRTEAF
TRBJ2-1 | TRBV4-1 | ASSWGLPGNEQF
TRBJ2-2 | TRBV5-1 | ASSLTQGRSGELF
TRBJ2-7 | TRBV6-9 | ASTSEGFPGSYEQY
TRBJ1-1 | TRBV7-9 | ASSFRGSTTEAF
TRBJ2-7 | TRBV4-2 | ASSRVEDYEQY
TRBJ1-2 | TRBV19 | ASSQGQALFNYGYT
TRBJ2-7 | TRBV19 | ASSSDWDPYEQY
TRBJ1-2 | TRBV7-9 | ASSSPVSTLYGYT
TRBJ2-1 | TRBV4-1 | ASSQAFSEPYNEQF
TRBJ1-2 | TRBV2 | AGNRGDNYGYT
TRBJ1-1 | TRBV19 | ASSMWASTEAF
TRBJ1-5 | TRBV14 | ANSICDVYQPQH
TRBJ2-7 | TRBV19 | ASSTSAGAYEQY